This T cell receptor (beta chain) was recovered during a study of blood T cell repertoires in COVID-19. Looking at the study overall: PBMCs, B-cell-depleted T cells, or T cells were the source of the cDNA or gDNA that made up the material.

Per the authors' pipeline: It was from reference gene primer amplification that nucleated cell counts were estimated. TCRdb's table, derived via immunoSEQ multiplex PCR, lists solely in-frame clones and lacks some. V and J calls and clone size are those listed in that table; D and trimming were worked out from the DNA. The sample shows 250,000 to 300,000 clones, 90% of them seen only once. The CDR3 runs to 12 residues. Trimming stripped 4 bases from V and 4 bases from J, with 7 bases between. Germline V gene lookup returns CDR1 SNHLY and CDR2 FYNNEI. What was sequenced was peripheral blood. The chain has TRBV2 and TRBJ1-2; D is possibly TRBD1 (5 bases). The receptor's source is a woman aged 55-69 years with COVID-19, enrolled during active disease. CDR3 loop: CASSGQFYGYTF. The CDR3 coding sequence is TGTGCCAGCAGTGGACAGTTCTATGGCTACACCTTC. Using reference TRBV2 and TRBJ1-2 for the parts outside the CDR3, the full variable domain is EPEVTQTPSHQVTQMGQEVILRCVPISNHLYFYWYRQILGQKVEFLVSFYNNEISEKSEIFDDQFSVERPDGSNFTLKIRSTKLEDSAMYFCASSGQFYGYTFGSGTRLTVV.